This T cell receptor beta chain was sequenced for a study of beta chain features in type 1 diabetes (dated by TCRdb to 2016 to 2019). Regarding the study in general: Patients and healthy donors did not differ in mean age, gender distribution, total cell number or subset yield. The study compared TCRB repertoires of sorted circulating CD4+ T cell subsets between recently diagnosed type 1 diabetes patients and matched healthy donors. A total of around 110,000,000 sorted cells were examined across all samples, and RNA yield correlated strongly with the number of cells per subset. Naive and central memory subsets were obtained from all 30 or so donors, but regulatory and stem cell-like memory subsets were isolated from only 8 patients and roughly 8 healthy donors. The research as a whole found: Because cDNA was sequenced instead of genomic DNA, highly expressing activated cells could be over-represented, though the groups showed no difference in activation or CD3 levels. Naive, central memory and regulatory TCRB repertoires appeared to be more similar among patients than among healthy donors. HLA sub-analyses involved small numbers of individuals, so any influence of HLA type on TCRB rearrangement remained unresolved. At VDJ recombination sites, patients with type 1 diabetes made fewer insertions and deleted more nucleotides, a pattern implying thymic rearrangement abnormalities. A moderate but significant shortening of TCRB CDR3 length was observed in type 1 diabetes patients in all four CD4+ subsets. Shorter templates might be favored by PCR, yet because patient and control samples were amplified and corrected together, any such skew would affect both groups equally.

The High Capacity cDNA Reverse Transcription Kit was used to reverse transcribe all of the isolated RNA, meaning that expressed TCRB transcripts were what got sequenced. Deep immunoSEQ sequencing was applied to naive, central memory and regulatory T cell samples, giving an average of approximately 4 million total reads per sample. Sorted cells were lysed in RLT buffer and RNA was extracted with DNase-treated RNeasy Micro or Mini kits, depending on cell number. To prevent cross-contamination, every cell subset was processed on its own, while patient and healthy donor samples were processed together. The immunoSEQ multiplex PCR was used to amplify TCRB sequences from cDNA, generating 87-bp fragments that spanned the CDR3 region. Amplicons were sequenced on the Illumina HiSeq platform. The authors' pipeline ran thus. PCR bias was computationally corrected using synthetic template baselines, reads within Hamming distance 2 were collapsed, and singletons that could not be merged were discarded. By aligning reads against IMGT, V, D and J genes, CDR3 length, and insertions or deletions at six rearrangement sites were assigned. Within each subset, clonotype counts were normalized to sorted cell number, after which true diversity and Gini coefficients were computed with the tcR R package. The overlap coefficient, calculated on TCRB nucleotide sequences, was used to measure repertoire sharing. Out-of-frame TCRB sequences from naive cells were analyzed as a proxy for the pre-selection repertoire. Entries here come from immuneACCESS through TCRdb and include only in-frame sequences with V and J called. Some clones fail to appear in such tables; in the studies checked, an unresolved V gene covers under half of the shortfall, and the cause of the remainder is unknown. V, J and clone size reflect that table, while D and trimming were determined from the DNA. This sample has about 900,000 clones in its table, and around a sixth of those were observed once. The top ten clones comprise 0.023% of the sample.

The junction shows trimming of 2 bases on V and 5 bases on J, plus 15 bases between the germline ends. From a lookup of the germline V gene, CDR1 and CDR2 are MGHRA and YSYEKL. Including cysteine and phenylalanine, the CDR3 has 15 amino acids. The CDR3 DNA has 45 bases and is translated from base 1. A single peripheral blood draw of approximately 110 mL on average was collected from each donor into heparinised tubes. Naive, central memory, regulatory and stem cell-like memory CD4+ T cells were sorted on a BD FACSAria II using a panel including CD45RO, CCR7, CD25, CD127, CD95 and CD27. Every sorted population had a purity above 95%. PBMCs were separated immediately by Lymphoprep density gradient centrifugation and were stained directly, without being cultured. Samples were stained and sorted in pairs, with one healthy donor and one patient per experiment, so that batch effects were minimized. This clone has more than one count but fewer than ten. Its antigen remains unidentified. The sample holds no much larger clone one base away, and base qualities are not on file.

This receptor was obtained from a woman under 30 in good health. Recombination connected TRBV4-1 to TRBJ1-1; matching of 6 bases hints at TRBD1 as the D gene. The sample taken for sequencing was naive CD4+ T cells from blood. The sample's cell subset or site label is to be understood as: true naive CD4+ T cells. The CDR3 amino acid sequence is: CASSQPEGGWTEAFF. The sequence in DNA is TGCGCCAGCAGCCAACCAGAGGGGGGTTGGACTGAAGCTTTCTTT.